The 28 T cell receptor beta chains below were found in one sample sequenced in a study of cytomegalovirus exposure and HLA in healthy donors. The table came from immunoSEQ multiplex PCR; TCRdb's copy has only in-frame clones and leaves some out. Of over 200,000 clones listed, 90% are singletons. Sequencing was carried out using PBMCs. Source of these receptors: a woman aged 18-29 years in good health and CMV-seronegative.

The rearrangement uses TRBV7-9 and TRBJ2-1; 14 bases match TRBD2. V was clipped by 1 base and J by 9 bases; unmatched bases: 11. Germline lookup yields CDR1 SEHNR and CDR2 FQNEAQ (reference sequence). CDR3 length: 18 residues. CDR3 nucleotides: TGTGCCAGCAGCTTAGGGAGACCGGGACTAGCGGGGGCTGGTGAGCAGTTCTTC. It translates to CASSLGRPGLAGAGEQFF.

V is TRBV6-1 and J is TRBJ1-5; a weak D match, TRBD1 (6 bases). The CDR3 is made up of 19 amino acids. V lost 1 base and J 2 bases, leaving 21 bases between the germline ends. CDR1 and CDR2 (germline): MNHNS, SASEGT. In DNA form, the CDR3 reads TGTGCCAGCAGTGAAGGTAGCAGGGGCGCAGAATATGGCAATCAGCCCCAGCATTTT. Protein product: CASSEGSRGAEYGNQPQHF.

The chain has TRBV6-5 and TRBJ1-1; D possibly corresponds to TRBD1 (5 bases). This CDR3 spans 15 amino acids. V dropped 0 bases and J dropped 2 bases, with 10 bases sitting between them. Germline lookup yields CDR1 MNHEY and CDR2 SVGAGI. The CDR3 loop reads CASSYSATVNTEAFF. Written as DNA, the CDR3 is TGTGCCAGCAGTTACTCGGCGACAGTCAACACTGAAGCTTTCTTT.

This clone showed up just a few times. V gene TRBV27 combines with J gene TRBJ2-7; no clear D. The CDR3 length is 14 residues. Germline CDR1 reads MNHEY; CDR2 reads SMNVEV (reference sequence). V lost 5 bases and J lost 2, with 13 bases in between. CDR3 sequence (DNA): TGTGCCAGCAGTCTCTCCGGGTCCCCCTACGAGCAGTACGTC. It specifies CASSLSGSPYEQYV.

The count of this clone is one. CDR3 loop: CASSQTGRGSYEQYF. The DNA of the CDR3 is TGCGCCAGCAGCCAAACCGGGCGGGGGAGCTACGAGCAGTACTTC. J is TRBJ2-7 and V is TRBV4-3; TRBD2 aligns across 7 bases. Germline CDR1 LGHNA, CDR2 YSLEER. CDR3 length: 15 residues. With V trimmed by 2 bases and J by 3 bases, 7 bases remained unmatched.

Worth noting for this clone: Other nucleotide sequences in the sample specify the same CDR3. This chain connects TRBV5-1 to TRBJ2-3; possible D gene TRBD2, 5 bases. Deletions cut 4 bases from V and 1 base from J, with 10 bases between. CDR3 size: 14 residues. Germline CDR1 is SGHRS and CDR2 is YFSETQ. The CDR3 sequence: CASSLTSGTDTQYF. The CDR3 coding sequence is TGCGCCAGCAGCCTTACTAGTGGCACAGATACGCAGTATTTT.

J is TRBJ1-5 and V is TRBV7-8, with D possibly being TRBD1 (6 bases). With 4 bases removed from V and 0 bases from J, the gap between germline ends came to 19 bases. Germline loops: CDR1 SGHVS, CDR2 FQNEAQ. There are 18 residues in the CDR3. Here the CDR3 reads CASSSETRTDDSNQPQHF. The CDR3 DNA is TGTGCCAGCAGCTCCGAAACGCGGACAGATGATAGCAATCAGCCCCAGCATTTT. Together with reference TRBV7-8 and TRBJ1-5, the CDR3 gives the full variable domain: GAGVSQSPRYKVAKRGQDVALRCDPISGHVSLFWYQQALGQGPEFLTYFQNEAQLDKSGLPSDRFFAERPEGSVSTLKIQRTQQEDSAVYLCASSSETRTDDSNQPQHFGDGTRLSIL.

V and J are TRBV2 and TRBJ2-1; TRBD1 aligns across 7 bases. Trimming at V came to 2 bases and at J to 3 bases, leaving 7 bases not matched to a gene. This CDR3 spans 16 amino acids. Germline lookup yields CDR1 SNHLY and CDR2 FYNNEI. The CDR3 region has the DNA TGTGCCAGCAGTGAATCTAGGACAGGTTACTACAATGAGCAGTTCTTC. Translating gives CASSESRTGYYNEQFF.

The chain is built from TRBV28 and TRBJ2-7; 10 bases match TRBD2. The CDR3 contains 15 residues. V gave up 6 bases and J gave up 7 bases; unmatched junction bases: 12. CDR1 is MDHEN and CDR2 is SYDVKM in the germline V gene. The CDR3 loop is CASRRSGGLFLEQYF. CDR3 in DNA: TGTGCCAGCAGACGTAGCGGGGGGTTGTTTTTGGAGCAGTACTTC.

V is TRBV7-3 and J is TRBJ2-3; 12 bases line up with TRBD2. Germline CDR1 SGHTA, CDR2 FQGTGA. The CDR3 has 15 residues. The J segment lost 5 bases and the V segment lost 4 bases, leaving 4 bases of the junction unmatched. CDR3 coding DNA: TGTGCCAGCAGCTGGACTAGCGGGGCCGGAGATACGCAGTATTTT. It encodes CASSWTSGAGDTQYF.

This clone appeared once. This chain uses TRBV5-4 with TRBJ1-4; 11 bases map to TRBD1. The CDR3 has 18 amino acids. After removal of 0 bases from V and 2 bases from J, the junction contained 6 bases not matched to a gene. CDR1 and CDR2 from the germline V gene are SGHNT and YYREEE (reference sequence). This chain's CDR3 is CASSLGTGGFQTNEKLFF. CDR3 in DNA: TGTGCCAGCAGCTTGGGGACAGGGGGCTTTCAGACTAATGAAAAACTGTTTTTT. Full variable domain (rest looked up from reference TRBV5-4 and TRBJ1-4): ETGVTQSPTHLIKTRGQQVTLRCSSQSGHNTVSWYQQALGQGPQFIFQYYREEENGRGNFPPRFSGLQFPNYSSELNVNALELDDSALYLCASSLGTGGFQTNEKLFFGSGTQLSVL.

The CDR3 protein is CASNPLTGGRDKQYV. For the CDR3, the DNA is TGTGCCAGCAACCCCTTAACAGGGGGCCGAGACAAGCAGTACGTC. This chain connects TRBV6-5 to TRBJ2-7; 9 positions agree with TRBD1. The CDR3 covers 15 residues. V was pared by 7 bases and J by 8 bases, with 15 bases of the junction left unmatched. Germline loops: CDR1 MNHEY, CDR2 SVGAGI.

The chain uses TRBV19 and TRBJ1-2; D is perhaps TRBD1 (6 bases). The CDR3 covers 13 residues. The germline gives CDR1 LNHDA, CDR2 SQIVND (reference sequence). The V end was cut by 2 bases, the J end by 4 bases, with 8 bases between. The CDR3: CASSILDSYGYTF. Here the CDR3 DNA reads TGTGCCAGTAGTATATTGGACAGCTATGGCTACACCTTC.

The gene calls are TRBV28 and TRBJ1-6, with D hard to call. This CDR3 spans 13 amino acids. Deletions cut 7 bases from V and 0 bases from J, with 4 bases between. Looked up from germline, CDR1 is MDHEN and CDR2 is SYDVKM. CDR3 loop: CASTSSYNSPLHF. In nucleotides, the CDR3 is TGTGCCAGCACGAGCTCCTATAATTCACCCCTCCACTTT.

The chain carries TRBV4-1 and TRBJ2-3, with 7 bases aligning to TRBD1. The V segment lost 4 bases and the J segment 5 bases; nucleotides outside the gene matches: 9. Per the germline V gene, CDR1 is MGHRA and CDR2 is YSYEKL. CDR3 size: 15 residues. The CDR3 is CASSLERRGLDTQYF. CDR3 nucleotides: TGCGCCAGCAGCCTAGAGAGAAGGGGGCTAGATACGCAGTATTTT.

The chain recombines TRBV28 with TRBJ2-5; D is undetermined. Trimming took 4 bases from V and 0 from J, leaving 9 bases between them. The CDR3 runs to 14 residues. From germline, CDR1 is MDHEN and CDR2 SYDVKM. In DNA form, the CDR3 reads TGTGCCAGCAGTTATGGGCCGTACCAAGAGACCCAGTACTTC. Its protein product is CASSYGPYQETQYF.

This clone has only one observation. The genes are TRBV28 and TRBJ1-1; a possible D gene is TRBD1 (6 bases). This CDR3 contains 11 residues. V was shortened by 9 bases and J by 5 bases, with 10 bases between the two germline ends. Germline-derived CDR1 and CDR2 are MDHEN and SYDVKM. The CDR3 DNA sequence: TGTGCCAGTTCCAGGGGTACTGAAGCTTTCTTT. This codes for CASSRGTEAFF.

The chain combines TRBV6-1 with TRBJ1-2; 7 positions agree with TRBD1. The CDR3 is 15 amino acids. J was trimmed by 4 bases and V by 4 bases; bases with no gene match: 9. Germline V lookup: CDR1 MNHNS, CDR2 SASEGT. For the CDR3, the DNA is TGTGCCAGCAGTGGCTACGACAGGGTTGCCTATGGCTACACCTTC. It encodes CASSGYDRVAYGYTF.

This clone was observed a single time. The rearrangement uses TRBV5-1 and TRBJ2-3, with 9 bases lining up with TRBD1. The V and J ends lost 4 bases and 4 bases, in that order; junction bases with no gene match: 7. The CDR3 contains 15 residues. In germline, CDR1 is SGHRS, CDR2 YFSETQ. The CDR3: CASSDDRGGPDTQYF. CDR3 nucleotide sequence: TGCGCCAGCAGCGACGACAGGGGGGGCCCAGATACGCAGTATTTT. The whole variable domain, remainder taken from reference TRBV5-1 and TRBJ2-3, is KAGVTQTPRYLIKTRGQQVTLSCSPISGHRSVSWYQQTPGQGLQFLFEYFSETQRNKGNFPGRFSGRQFSNSRSEMNVSTLELGDSALYLCASSDDRGGPDTQYFGPGTRLTVL.

The chain employs TRBV9 and TRBJ1-2; D remains unclear. The germline gives CDR1 SGDLS, CDR2 YYNGEE. Trimming took 0 bases from V and 4 from J, leaving 7 bases between them. CDR3 length: 13 residues. CDR3 DNA: TGTGCCAGCAGCGTAGTACATTTCTATGGCTACACCTTC. Translating it yields CASSVVHFYGYTF.

The V gene is TRBV5-6, the J gene TRBJ2-3; 11 bases agree with TRBD2. The germline V gene has CDR1 SGHDT and CDR2 YYEEEE. V lost 4 bases to trimming and J lost 5 bases; unmatched junction nucleotides: 15. CDR3 length: 18 amino acids. The CDR3 nucleotides read TGTGCCAGCAGCCAGGGGTGGGCTAGCGGGGGGAGAGAAGATACGCAGTATTTT. Translation: CASSQGWASGGREDTQYF.

The chain uses TRBV5-4 and TRBJ2-2, with 7 bases identical to TRBD1. The CDR3 contains 14 residues. V lost 4 bases and J lost 1; bases outside the gene matches: 1. Germline V CDR1 and CDR2: SGHNT, YYREEE (reference sequence). This CDR3 reads CASSRDRNTGELFF. CDR3 nucleotide sequence: TGTGCCAGCAGCCGGGACAGGAACACCGGGGAGCTGTTTTTT.

The chain employs TRBV7-2 and TRBJ2-1; TRBD2 matches 8 bases. Germline CDR1 SGHTA, CDR2 FQGNSA. The CDR3 covers 15 residues. V lost 2 bases, J lost 4 bases, and 4 bases stayed unmatched. DNA for the CDR3: TGTGCCAGCAGCTTAATGCCGGGGGGGTACAATGAGCAGTTCTTC. Translated: CASSLMPGGYNEQFF. The whole variable domain, filled in from reference TRBV7-2 and TRBJ2-1, reads GAGVSQSPSNKVTEKGKDVELRCDPISGHTALYWYRQSLGQGLEFLIYFQGNSAPDKSGLPSDRFSAERTGGSVSTLTIQRTQQEDSAVYLCASSLMPGGYNEQFFGPGTRLTVL.

The chain joins TRBV6-6 to TRBJ1-4, with 7 bases identical to TRBD1. J lost 7 bases, V lost 8 bases, and 10 bases had no gene match. This CDR3 comprises 14 residues. CDR1 MNHNY and CDR2 SVGAGI come from the germline V gene (reference sequence). The CDR3 bases are TGTGCCAGCGGAACGACAGGGATGAGTGAAAAACTGTTTTTT. Amino acid sequence: CASGTTGMSEKLFF.

Only one count was recorded for this clone. Here the CDR3 DNA reads TGTGCCAGCAGCTTAGATCCTCCGGGACAGGGTTTTTCTAGTGAGCAGTTCTTC. Translated, it gives CASSLDPPGQGFSSEQFF. The chain uses TRBV11-2 and TRBJ2-1, with 9 bases lining up with TRBD1. V dropped 0 bases and J dropped 9; count of bases not matched to a gene: 15. CDR1 and CDR2 (germline): SGHAT, FQNNGV. The CDR3 is 18 residues long.

The chain carries TRBV2 and TRBJ1-4; D not resolved. The germline gives CDR1 SNHLY, CDR2 FYNNEI. This CDR3 contains 14 residues. V was clipped by 0 bases and J by 7 bases, with 9 bases between them. The CDR3 protein is CASSEAPRIEKLFF. The DNA of the CDR3 is TGTGCCAGCAGTGAAGCGCCGCGTATTGAAAAACTGTTTTTT.

CDR3 DNA sequence: TGTGCCAGCAGCTTAGAGTCGGGACAGGGCAATTCACCCCTCCACTTT. This gives the protein CASSLESGQGNSPLHF. The chain employs TRBV7-9 and TRBJ1-6; 9 bases are a match to TRBD1. CDR1 SEHNR and CDR2 FQNEAQ come from the germline V gene (reference sequence). J gave up 7 bases and V 1 base, and 5 bases lay outside the gene matches. The CDR3 is 16 amino acids.

The rearrangement joins TRBV28 to TRBJ1-5; no reliable D call. Deletions cut 6 bases from V and 0 bases from J, with 12 bases between. Per the germline V gene, CDR1 is MDHEN and CDR2 is SYDVKM. The CDR3 has 15 residues. CDR3 loop: CASSRIHVSNQPQHF. The CDR3 DNA is TGTGCCAGCAGCCGCATACATGTTAGCAATCAGCCCCAGCATTTT.